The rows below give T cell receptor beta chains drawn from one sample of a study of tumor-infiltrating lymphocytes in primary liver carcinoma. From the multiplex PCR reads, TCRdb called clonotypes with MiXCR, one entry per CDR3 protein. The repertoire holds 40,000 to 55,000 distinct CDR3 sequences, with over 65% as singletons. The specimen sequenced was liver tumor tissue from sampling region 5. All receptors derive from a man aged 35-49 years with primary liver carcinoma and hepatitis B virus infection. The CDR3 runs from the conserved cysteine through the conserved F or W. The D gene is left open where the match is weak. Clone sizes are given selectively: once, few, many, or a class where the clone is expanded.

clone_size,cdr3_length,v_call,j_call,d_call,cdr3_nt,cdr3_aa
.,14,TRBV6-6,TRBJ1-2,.,TGTGCCAGCAGTTCGCGACCGTCTAGCTATGACTACACCTTC,CASSSRPSSYDYTF
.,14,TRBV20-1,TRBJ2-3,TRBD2,TGCAGTGCCGCTCCTAGCGGGAGTACAGATACGCAGTATTTT,CSAAPSGSTDTQYF
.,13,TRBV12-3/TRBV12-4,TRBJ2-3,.,TGTGCCAGCACTTTGTTCTCGACAGATACGCAGTATTTT,CASTLFSTDTQYF
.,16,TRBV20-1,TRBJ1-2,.,TGCAGTGCTAGAGATCTGCCTAACCCGACGGGCTATGGCTACACCTTC,CSARDLPNPTGYGYTF
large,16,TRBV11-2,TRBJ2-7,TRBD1,TGTGCCAGCAGCCCCCCCCGGACAGGGTACGTCTACGAGCAGTACTTC,CASSPPRTGYVYEQYF
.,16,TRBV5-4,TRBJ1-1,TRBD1,TGTGCCTGCAGTTTTGGGGCCGGGACAGCGAACACTGAAGCTTTCTTT,CACSFGAGTANTEAFF
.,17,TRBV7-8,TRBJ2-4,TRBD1,TGTGTCAGTAGCTCAGGCACAGGGGGATTGGCCAAAAACATTCAGTACTTC,CVSSSGTGGLAKNIQYF
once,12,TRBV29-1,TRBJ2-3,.,TGCAGCGTTACGGCTAGCATAGATACGCATTATTTT,CSVTASIDTHYF
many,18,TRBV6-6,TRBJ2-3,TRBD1,TGTGCCAGCAGTTACTCGACAGGGGGCCTATTATACACAGATACGCAGTATTTT,CASSYSTGGLLYTDTQYF
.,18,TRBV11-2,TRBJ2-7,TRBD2,TGTGCCAGCAGCTTATCAGATGGACTAGCGGGAGGGGTGTACGAGCAGTACTTC,CASSLSDGLAGGVYEQYF
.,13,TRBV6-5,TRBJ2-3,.,TGTGCCAACACCCCCGCAGTAACAGATATGCAGTATTTT,CANTPAVTDMQYF
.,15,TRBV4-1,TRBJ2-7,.,TGCACCAGCAGCCGGTCGTTCGGAGAGGTTGACGAACAGTACTTC,CTSSRSFGEVDEQYF
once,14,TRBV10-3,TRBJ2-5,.,TGTGCCATCAGCCCAGGTGACGGACAAGGGACCCAGTACTTC,CAISPGDGQGTQYF
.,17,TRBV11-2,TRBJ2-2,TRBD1,TGTGCTAGCAGCTTTGATCGGGACAGGGTCGGCGCCGGGGAGCTCTTTTTT,CASSFDRDRVGAGELFF
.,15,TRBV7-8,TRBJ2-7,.,TGTGTCAGCAGCTTTGATAGCGGTAACTCCTACGAGCAGTACTTC,CVSSFDSGNSYEQYF
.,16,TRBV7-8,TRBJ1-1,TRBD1,TGTGCCAGCAGCACACAAGCAGGGGGAATGAACACTGAAGCTTTCTTT,CASSTQAGGMNTEAFF
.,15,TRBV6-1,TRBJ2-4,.,TGTGCCAGCAATGAAGGCTTCCTAGCTAAAAACATTCAGTACTTC,CASNEGFLAKNIQYF
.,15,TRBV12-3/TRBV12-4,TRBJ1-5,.,TGTGCCACACAAATGGGGACGGCGGTGCATCAGCCTCAGCATTTT,CATQMGTAVHQPQHF
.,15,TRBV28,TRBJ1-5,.,TGTGCCACTAGGCTGACAGAAGACAGCAATCGGCCCCAGCATTTT,CATRLTEDSNRPQHF
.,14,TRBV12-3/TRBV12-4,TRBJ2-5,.,TGTGCCAGCTGCGGATTAGCGAACCAAGAGACCCAGTACTTC,CASCGLANQETQYF
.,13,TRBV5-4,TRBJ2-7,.,TGTGCTAGCAGGATAGACCGAGCCTACGAGCAGTACTTC,CASRIDRAYEQYF
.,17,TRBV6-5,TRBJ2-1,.,TGTGCCAGCAGTTACTCTTTCGGGGGACAATCTATGAGTGAGCACTTCTTC,CASSYSFGGQSMSEHFF